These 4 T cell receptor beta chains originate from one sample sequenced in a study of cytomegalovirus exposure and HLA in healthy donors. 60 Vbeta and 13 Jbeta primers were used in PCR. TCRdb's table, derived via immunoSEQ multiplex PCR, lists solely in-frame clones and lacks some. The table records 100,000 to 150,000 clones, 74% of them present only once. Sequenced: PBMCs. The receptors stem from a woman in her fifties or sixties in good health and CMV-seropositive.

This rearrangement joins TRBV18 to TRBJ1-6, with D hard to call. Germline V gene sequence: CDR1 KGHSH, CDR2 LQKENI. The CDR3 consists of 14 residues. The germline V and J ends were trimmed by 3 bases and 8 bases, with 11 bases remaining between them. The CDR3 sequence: CASSPLPRDSPLHF. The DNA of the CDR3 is TGTGCCAGCTCACCGCTACCCCGGGATTCACCCCTCCACTTT.

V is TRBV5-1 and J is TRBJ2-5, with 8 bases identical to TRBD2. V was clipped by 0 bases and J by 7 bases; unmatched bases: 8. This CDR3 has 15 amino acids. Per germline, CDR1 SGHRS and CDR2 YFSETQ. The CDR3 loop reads CASSLDGGGWGTQYF. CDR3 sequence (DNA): TGCGCCAGCAGCTTGGACGGCGGGGGGTGGGGGACCCAGTACTTC.

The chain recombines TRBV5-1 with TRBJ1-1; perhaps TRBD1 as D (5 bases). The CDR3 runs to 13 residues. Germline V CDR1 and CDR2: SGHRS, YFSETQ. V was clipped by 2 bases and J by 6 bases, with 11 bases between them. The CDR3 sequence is CASSFDRYAEAFF. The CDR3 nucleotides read TGCGCCAGCAGCTTTGACAGATATGCTGAAGCTTTCTTT.

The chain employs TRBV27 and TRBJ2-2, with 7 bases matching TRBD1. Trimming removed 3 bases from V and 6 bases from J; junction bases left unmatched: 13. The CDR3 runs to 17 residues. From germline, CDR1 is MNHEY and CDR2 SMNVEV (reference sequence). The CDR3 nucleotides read TGTGCCAGCAGTTTGGGGAAGACAGGGAAATACCCCGGGGAGCTGTTTTTT. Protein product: CASSLGKTGKYPGELFF.